What follows are 22 T cell receptor beta chains derived from one specimen sequenced in a study of shared clonotypes between healthy human individuals. Terminally differentiated effector memory CD45RA+ cells were excluded by CCR7 positive selection of CD45RO-negative cells. TCRdb's copy holds only in-frame clones and misses some; the assay was immunoSEQ multiplex PCR. The data show approximately 2,000,000 clones, 90% to 95% seen once. Specimen: naive CD8+ T cells from PBMCs. The receptors were sampled from a man aged 18 to 30 in good health. Some clones in this sample may be carry-over from other donors' samples.

This clone was recorded only once. This chain joins TRBV28 and TRBJ1-2, with D hard to call. The CDR3 extends over 13 amino acids. Germline V gives CDR1 MDHEN, CDR2 SYDVKM. V was trimmed by 6 bases and J by 1 base, leaving 9 bases between them. This CDR3 reads CASRPGSNYGYTF. CDR3 nucleotides: TGTGCCAGCAGGCCGGGGAGTAACTATGGCTACACCTTC.

This clone was seen only a few times. The chain combines TRBV2 with TRBJ1-4; D gene unclear. CDR1 SNHLY and CDR2 FYNNEI come from the germline V gene. This CDR3 is built from 11 residues. Trimming stripped 3 bases from V and 7 bases from J, with 3 bases between. The CDR3 DNA follows: TGTGCCAGCAGTGACACTGAAAAACTGTTTTTT. This gives the protein CASSDTEKLFF.

This chain uses TRBV5-6 with TRBJ2-3, with D uncertain. The V end lost 0 bases, the J end lost 5 bases, and 16 bases lay between the germline ends. The CDR3 loop spans 16 amino acids. CDR1 and CDR2 from the germline V gene are SGHDT and YYEEEE. The CDR3 region is CASSLGRTSYRDTQYF. The CDR3 DNA reads TGTGCCAGCAGCTTGGGACGGACGAGCTATAGAGATACGCAGTATTTT.

V and J are TRBV7-8 and TRBJ2-7, with D tentatively TRBD2 (7 bases). The CDR3 spans 15 residues. Deletions cut 5 bases from V and 2 bases from J, with 16 bases between. Germline values: CDR1 SGHVS, CDR2 FQNEAQ. CDR3 sequence reads: CASSAKGGGTYEQYF. CDR3 coding DNA: TGTGCCAGCAGCGCAAAGGGGGGGGGAACCTACGAGCAGTACTTC. Filled out from reference TRBV7-8 and TRBJ2-7, the complete variable domain reads GAGVSQSPRYKVAKRGQDVALRCDPISGHVSLFWYQQALGQGPEFLTYFQNEAQLDKSGLPSDRFFAERPEGSVSTLKIQRTQQEDSAVYLCASSAKGGGTYEQYFGPGTRLTVT.

This chain links TRBV27 with TRBJ2-1, with D maybe TRBD2 (5 bases). The V end lost 4 bases, the J end lost 7 bases, and 14 bases lay between the germline ends. The CDR3 is 14 residues long. Germline V gene lookup returns CDR1 MNHEY and CDR2 SMNVEV (reference sequence). CDR3 residues: CASSYQKGGNEQFF. CDR3 nucleotides: TGTGCCAGCAGTTACCAGAAGGGCGGGAATGAGCAGTTCTTC.

The rearrangement links TRBV19 to TRBJ2-3; D is undetermined. Germline CDR1 is LNHDA and CDR2 is SQIVND (reference sequence). The CDR3 runs to 16 residues. Trimming left V 1 base short and J 2 bases short, with 13 bases between. The CDR3 sequence: CASSIVGPKLTDTQYF. The CDR3 coding sequence is TGTGCCAGTAGTATAGTGGGCCCCAAGCTCACAGATACGCAGTATTTT.

The J gene is TRBJ2-7, the V gene TRBV6-1; D is uncertain. V was cut by 6 bases and J by 3 bases, with 9 bases left in between. CDR1 MNHNS and CDR2 SASEGT come from the germline V gene. The CDR3 has 12 residues. CDR3 DNA: TGTGCCAGCAGGCCCGTGGGCTACGAGCAGTACTTC. This sequence encodes CASRPVGYEQYF.

The CDR3 DNA reads as TGTGCCAGCAGTTTATCAGGAGTCCTCAATGAGCAGTTCTTC. It is translated as CASSLSGVLNEQFF. This sequence joins TRBV27 and TRBJ2-1; D not certain. Germline V gene lookup returns CDR1 MNHEY and CDR2 SMNVEV (reference sequence). Between the trimmed V and J ends, which lost 0 bases and 6 bases, there was a span of 9 bases. This CDR3 has 14 amino acids.

The rearrangement uses TRBV2 and TRBJ1-2; possibly TRBD1 for D (5 bases). The CDR3 length is 12 residues. Trimming took off 11 bases at V and 8 bases at J, with 18 bases between the two ends. Germline V CDR1 and CDR2: SNHLY, FYNNEI. In nucleotides, the CDR3 is TGTGCCTCCGAGGGGTGGAGGACGGGCTACACCTTC. It encodes CASEGWRTGYTF. The whole variable domain, filled in from reference TRBV2 and TRBJ1-2, reads EPEVTQTPSHQVTQMGQEVILRCVPISNHLYFYWYRQILGQKVEFLVSFYNNEISEKSEIFDDQFSVERPDGSNFTLKIRSTKLEDSAMYFCASEGWRTGYTFGSGTRLTVV.

This clone appeared once. This chain uses TRBV4-2 with TRBJ1-1; 10 positions match TRBD1. Germline V CDR1 and CDR2: LGHNA, YNFKEQ. V dropped 1 base and J dropped 5; count of bases not matched to a gene: 4. The length of the CDR3 is 15 residues. The CDR3, as DNA: TGTGCCAGCAGCCAAGCCCGGACAGGGGGGACTGAAGCTTTCTTT. Its translation is CASSQARTGGTEAFF.

CDR3 sequence reads: CASSLWYASPQETQYF. Here the CDR3 DNA reads TGTGCCAGCAGCTTGTGGTATGCTAGTCCCCAAGAGACCCAGTACTTC. The chain employs TRBV5-5 and TRBJ2-5, with D hard to call. This CDR3 has 16 residues. CDR1 SGHKS and CDR2 YYEKEE come from the germline V gene (reference sequence). V lost 1 base and J 1 base, leaving 14 bases between the germline ends. The entire variable domain, with the rest obtained from reference TRBV5-5 and TRBJ2-5, is as follows: DAGVTQSPTHLIKTRGQQVTLRCSPISGHKSVSWYQQVLGQGPQFIFQYYEKEERGRGNFPDRFSARQFPNYSSELNVNALLLGDSALYLCASSLWYASPQETQYFGPGTRLLVL.

The count of this clone is one. The CDR3: CAISNSLGQNEQYF. The CDR3 DNA reads as TGTGCCATCAGCAATTCACTGGGGCAGAACGAGCAGTACTTC. The chain employs TRBV10-3 and TRBJ2-7; tentatively, D is TRBD1 (5 bases). This CDR3 is 14 amino acids long. CDR1 ENHRY and CDR2 SYGVKD come from the germline V gene. The V and J ends lost 6 bases and 5 bases respectively, with 17 bases between them.

V and J are TRBV9 and TRBJ2-3; no clear D gene. CDR1 and CDR2 from the germline V gene are SGDLS and YYNGEE. The CDR3 is 16 residues long. V dropped 5 bases and J dropped 0 bases, with 16 bases sitting between them. The CDR3 here is CASSRFGKPSTDTQYF. DNA of the CDR3: TGTGCCAGCAGTCGCTTCGGTAAGCCGAGCACAGATACGCAGTATTTT.

This chain connects TRBV11-2 to TRBJ2-7; 9 bases are shared with TRBD2. Germline assignment: CDR1 SGHAT and CDR2 FQNNGV. The V gene end was trimmed by 2 bases and the J gene end by 5 bases; junction bases not matched to a gene: 10. The CDR3 sequence is 16 residues long. The CDR3 sequence: CASSLPAGAGGNEQYF. CDR3 DNA sequence: TGTGCCAGCAGCTTACCCGCGGGAGCGGGAGGCAACGAGCAGTACTTC.

V usage is TRBV18 and J usage is TRBJ1-2; the D gene is possibly TRBD1 (6 bases). Trimming removed 8 bases from V and 8 bases from J, with 36 bases in between. Per the germline V gene, CDR1 is KGHSH and CDR2 is LQKENI. The CDR3 is made up of 19 amino acids. The CDR3 here is CASPSRPLGRDMVWGGYTF. CDR3 coding DNA: TGTGCCAGCCCAAGTCGGCCCCTGGGCCGGGACATGGTATGGGGAGGCTACACCTTC.

The chain has TRBV6-4 and TRBJ2-1, with D perhaps matching TRBD1 (5 bases). The CDR3 totals 13 residues. Germline V gene sequence: CDR1 MRHNA, CDR2 SNTAGT. V was shortened by 6 bases and J by 6 bases, with 12 bases between the two germline ends. CDR3 protein: CASSQGQGNEQFF. The CDR3 DNA sequence: TGTGCCAGCAGCCAAGGGCAGGGCAATGAGCAGTTCTTC.

This clone was recorded only once. The CDR3 nucleotides read TGTGCCAGCAGTTACAGGGTCGCAGATACGCAGTATTTT. Its protein product is CASSYRVADTQYF. The V gene is TRBV6-5, the J gene TRBJ2-3, with D unclear. In germline, CDR1 is MNHEY, CDR2 SVGAGI. V lost 2 bases to trimming and J lost 4 bases, with 7 bases between them. This CDR3 is 13 amino acids long.

The chain carries TRBV30 and TRBJ2-2, with D maybe TRBD2 (6 bases). CDR3 length: 13 residues. V lost 5 bases to trimming and J lost 5 bases, with 12 bases between them. Looked up from germline, CDR1 is GTSNPN and CDR2 is SVGIG (reference sequence). The CDR3 coding sequence is TGTGCCTGGGACGGGAGCGGGACCGGGGAGCTGTTTTTT. The encoded protein is CAWDGSGTGELFF. Based on the CDR3 plus reference TRBV30 and TRBJ2-2, the full variable domain is SQTIHQWPATLVQPVGSPLSLECTVEGTSNPNLYWYRQAAGRGLQLLFYSVGIGQISSEVPQNLSASRPQDRQFILSSKKLLLSDSGFYLCAWDGSGTGELFFGEGSRLTVL.

The gene calls are TRBV4-1 and TRBJ2-4, with D tentatively TRBD1 (5 bases). The CDR3 spans 11 residues. The V and J ends lost 6 bases and 13 bases respectively, with 13 bases between them. Looked up from germline, CDR1 is MGHRA and CDR2 is YSYEKL. The DNA of the CDR3 is TGCGCCAGCAGGGGGCCGGACGGGCAGTACTTC. Encoded protein: CASRGPDGQYF.

This clone was seen just once. This specimen includes other DNA sequences encoding the same CDR3. The V gene is TRBV7-6, the J gene TRBJ2-6, with D tentatively TRBD1 (6 bases). Germline V CDR1 and CDR2: SGHVS, FNYEAQ. With 1 base removed from V and 1 base from J, the gap between germline ends came to 8 bases. The CDR3 extends over 16 amino acids. This CDR3 is CASSLGQGSGANVLTF. CDR3 DNA sequence: TGTGCCAGCAGCTTAGGTCAGGGGTCTGGGGCCAACGTCCTGACTTTC.

The rearrangement links TRBV7-8 to TRBJ1-1; tentative D call: TRBD1 (5 bases). Germline-derived CDR1 and CDR2 are SGHVS and FQNEAQ. Trimming took off 8 bases at V and 8 bases at J, with 18 bases between the two ends. The CDR3 totals 13 residues. The CDR3 DNA sequence: TGTGCCAGCGTCCCGGGAGGGACCCCAGAAGCTTTCTTT. Translated: CASVPGGTPEAFF.

The rearrangement links TRBV4-1 to TRBJ2-7, with a possible D match to TRBD2 (6 bases). The ends were cut back, 4 bases at V and 3 bases at J, with 13 bases in the middle. The CDR3 extends over 14 amino acids. Germline V gives CDR1 MGHRA, CDR2 YSYEKL. The CDR3 spells CASSPTRRDYEQYF. The CDR3 DNA sequence: TGCGCCAGCAGCCCGACACGGAGGGACTACGAGCAGTACTTC.